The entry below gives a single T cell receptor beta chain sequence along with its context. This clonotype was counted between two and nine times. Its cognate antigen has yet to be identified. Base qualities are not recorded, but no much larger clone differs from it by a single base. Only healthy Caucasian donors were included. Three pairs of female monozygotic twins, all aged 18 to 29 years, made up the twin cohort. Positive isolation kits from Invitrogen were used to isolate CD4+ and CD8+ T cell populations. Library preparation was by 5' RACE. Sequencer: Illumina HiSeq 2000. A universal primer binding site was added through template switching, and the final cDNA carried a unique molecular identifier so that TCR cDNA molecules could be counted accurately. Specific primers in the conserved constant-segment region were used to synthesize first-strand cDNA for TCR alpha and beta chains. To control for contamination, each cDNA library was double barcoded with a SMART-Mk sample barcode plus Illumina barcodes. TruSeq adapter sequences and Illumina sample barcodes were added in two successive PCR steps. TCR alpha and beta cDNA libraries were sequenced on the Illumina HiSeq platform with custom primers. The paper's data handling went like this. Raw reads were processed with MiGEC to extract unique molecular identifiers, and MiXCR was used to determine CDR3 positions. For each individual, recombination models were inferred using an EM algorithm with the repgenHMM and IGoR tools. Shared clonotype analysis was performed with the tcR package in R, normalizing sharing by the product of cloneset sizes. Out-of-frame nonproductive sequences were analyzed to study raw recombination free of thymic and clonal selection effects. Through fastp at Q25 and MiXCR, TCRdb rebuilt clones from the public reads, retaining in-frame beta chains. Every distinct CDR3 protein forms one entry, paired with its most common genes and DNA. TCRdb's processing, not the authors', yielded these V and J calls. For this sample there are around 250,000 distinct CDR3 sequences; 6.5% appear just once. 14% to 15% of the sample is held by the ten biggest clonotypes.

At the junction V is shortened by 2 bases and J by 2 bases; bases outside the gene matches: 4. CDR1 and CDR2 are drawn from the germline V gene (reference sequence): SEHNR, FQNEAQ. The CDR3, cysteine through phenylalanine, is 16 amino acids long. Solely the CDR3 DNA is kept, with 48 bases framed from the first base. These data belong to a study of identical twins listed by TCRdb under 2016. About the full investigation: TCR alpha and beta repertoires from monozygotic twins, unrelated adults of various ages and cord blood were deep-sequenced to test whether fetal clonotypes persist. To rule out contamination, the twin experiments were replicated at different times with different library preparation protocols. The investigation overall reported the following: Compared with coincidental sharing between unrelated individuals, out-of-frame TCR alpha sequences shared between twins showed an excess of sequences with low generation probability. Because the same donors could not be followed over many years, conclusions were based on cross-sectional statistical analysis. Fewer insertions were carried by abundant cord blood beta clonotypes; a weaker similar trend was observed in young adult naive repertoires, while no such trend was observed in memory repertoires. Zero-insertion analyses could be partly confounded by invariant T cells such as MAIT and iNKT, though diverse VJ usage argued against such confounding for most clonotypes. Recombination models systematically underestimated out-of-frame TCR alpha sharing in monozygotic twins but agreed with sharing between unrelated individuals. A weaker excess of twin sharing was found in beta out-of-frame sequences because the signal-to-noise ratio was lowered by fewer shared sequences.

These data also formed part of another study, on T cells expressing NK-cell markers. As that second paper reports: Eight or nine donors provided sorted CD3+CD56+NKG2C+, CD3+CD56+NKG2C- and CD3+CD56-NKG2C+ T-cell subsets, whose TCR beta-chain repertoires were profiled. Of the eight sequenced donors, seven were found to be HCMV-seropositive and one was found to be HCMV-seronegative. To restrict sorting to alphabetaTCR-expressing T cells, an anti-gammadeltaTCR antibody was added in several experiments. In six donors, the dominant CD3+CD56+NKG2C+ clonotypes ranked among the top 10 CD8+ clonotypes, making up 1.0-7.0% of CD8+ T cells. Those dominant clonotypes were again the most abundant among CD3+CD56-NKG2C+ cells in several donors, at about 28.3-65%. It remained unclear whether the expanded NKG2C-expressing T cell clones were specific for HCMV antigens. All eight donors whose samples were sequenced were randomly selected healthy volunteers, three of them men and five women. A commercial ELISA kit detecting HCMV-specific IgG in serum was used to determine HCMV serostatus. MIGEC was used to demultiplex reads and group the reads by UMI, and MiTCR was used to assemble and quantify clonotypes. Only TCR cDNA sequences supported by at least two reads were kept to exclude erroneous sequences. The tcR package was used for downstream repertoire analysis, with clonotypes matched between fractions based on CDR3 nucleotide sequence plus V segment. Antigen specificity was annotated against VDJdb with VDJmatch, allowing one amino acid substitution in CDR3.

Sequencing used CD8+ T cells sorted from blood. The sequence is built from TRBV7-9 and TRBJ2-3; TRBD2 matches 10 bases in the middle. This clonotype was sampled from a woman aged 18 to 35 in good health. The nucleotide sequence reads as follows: TGTGCCAGCAGCTTAACTAGCGGGATTTCCACAGATACGCAGTATTTT. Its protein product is CASSLTSGISTDTQYF.